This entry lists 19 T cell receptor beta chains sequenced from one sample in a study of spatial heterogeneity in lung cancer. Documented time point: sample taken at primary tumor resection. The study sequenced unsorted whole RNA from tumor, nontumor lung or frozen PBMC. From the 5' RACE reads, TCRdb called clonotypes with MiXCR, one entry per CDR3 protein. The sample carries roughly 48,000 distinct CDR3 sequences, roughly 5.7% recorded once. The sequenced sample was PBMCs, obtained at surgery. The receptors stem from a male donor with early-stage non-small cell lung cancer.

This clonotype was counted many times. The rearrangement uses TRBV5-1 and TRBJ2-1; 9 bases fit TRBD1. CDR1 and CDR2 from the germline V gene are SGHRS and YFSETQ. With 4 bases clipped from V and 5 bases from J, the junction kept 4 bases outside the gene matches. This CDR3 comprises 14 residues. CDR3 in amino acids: CASSRTGADNEQFF. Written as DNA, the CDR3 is TGCGCCAGCAGCCGGACAGGGGCGGACAATGAGCAGTTCTTC.

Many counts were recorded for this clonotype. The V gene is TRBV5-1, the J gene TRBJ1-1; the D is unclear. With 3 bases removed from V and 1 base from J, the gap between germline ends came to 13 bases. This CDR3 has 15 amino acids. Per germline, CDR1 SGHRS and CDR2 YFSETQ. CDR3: CASSSFVSKNTEAFF. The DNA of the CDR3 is TGCGCCAGCAGCTCTTTCGTCTCGAAGAACACTGAAGCTTTCTTT.

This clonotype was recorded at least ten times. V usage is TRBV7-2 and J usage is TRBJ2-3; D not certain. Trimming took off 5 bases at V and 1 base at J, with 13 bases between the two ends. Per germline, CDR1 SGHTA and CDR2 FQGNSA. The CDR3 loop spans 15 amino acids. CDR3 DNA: TGTGCCAGCAGCCCGAGGAGCTTGGGCACAGATACGCAGTATTTT. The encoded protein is CASSPRSLGTDTQYF.

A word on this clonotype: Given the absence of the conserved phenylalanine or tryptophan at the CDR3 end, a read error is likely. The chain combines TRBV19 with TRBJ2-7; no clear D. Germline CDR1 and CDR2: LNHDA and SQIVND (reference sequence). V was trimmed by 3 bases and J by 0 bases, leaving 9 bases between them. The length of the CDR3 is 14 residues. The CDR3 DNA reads TGTGCCAGTAGTATCTCTTGGTCCTCCTACGAGCAGTACTCC. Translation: CASSISWSSYEQYS.

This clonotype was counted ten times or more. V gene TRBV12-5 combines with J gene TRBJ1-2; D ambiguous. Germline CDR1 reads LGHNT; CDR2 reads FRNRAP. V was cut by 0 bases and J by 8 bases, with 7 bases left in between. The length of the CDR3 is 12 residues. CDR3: CASGLVRQGYTF. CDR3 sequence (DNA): TGTGCTAGTGGTTTGGTACGCCAAGGCTACACCTTC.

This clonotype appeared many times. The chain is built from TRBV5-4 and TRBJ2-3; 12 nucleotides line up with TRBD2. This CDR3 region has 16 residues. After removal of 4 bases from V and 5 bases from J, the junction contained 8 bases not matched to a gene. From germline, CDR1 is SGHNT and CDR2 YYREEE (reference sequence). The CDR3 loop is CASSGRLAGAGDTQYF. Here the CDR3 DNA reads TGTGCCAGCAGCGGAAGACTAGCGGGAGCAGGAGATACGCAGTATTTT.

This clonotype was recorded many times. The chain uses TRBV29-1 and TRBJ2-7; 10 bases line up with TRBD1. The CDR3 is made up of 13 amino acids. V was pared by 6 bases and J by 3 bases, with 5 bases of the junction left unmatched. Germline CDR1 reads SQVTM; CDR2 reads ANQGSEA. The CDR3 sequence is CSVPGTGDYEQYF. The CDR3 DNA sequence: TGCAGCGTGCCCGGGACAGGGGACTACGAGCAGTACTTC.

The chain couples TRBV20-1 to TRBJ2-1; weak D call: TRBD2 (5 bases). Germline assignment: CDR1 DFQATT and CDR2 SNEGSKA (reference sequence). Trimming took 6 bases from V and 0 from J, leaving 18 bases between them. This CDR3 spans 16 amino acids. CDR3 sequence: CSASSGSGRSYNEQFF. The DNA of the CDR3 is TGCAGTGCCTCCTCCGGAAGCGGACGCTCCTACAATGAGCAGTTCTTC.

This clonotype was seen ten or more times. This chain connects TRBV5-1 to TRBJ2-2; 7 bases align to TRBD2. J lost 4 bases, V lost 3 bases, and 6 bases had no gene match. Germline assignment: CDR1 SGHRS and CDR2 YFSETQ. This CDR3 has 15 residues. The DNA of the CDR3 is TGCGCCAGCAGCTCAGGCGGGGAGGGCACCGGGGAGCTGTTTTTT. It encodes CASSSGGEGTGELFF. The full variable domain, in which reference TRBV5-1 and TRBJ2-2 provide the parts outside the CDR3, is KAGVTQTPRYLIKTRGQQVTLSCSPISGHRSVSWYQQTPGQGLQFLFEYFSETQRNKGNFPGRFSGRQFSNSRSEMNVSTLELGDSALYLCASSSGGEGTGELFFGEGSRLTVL.

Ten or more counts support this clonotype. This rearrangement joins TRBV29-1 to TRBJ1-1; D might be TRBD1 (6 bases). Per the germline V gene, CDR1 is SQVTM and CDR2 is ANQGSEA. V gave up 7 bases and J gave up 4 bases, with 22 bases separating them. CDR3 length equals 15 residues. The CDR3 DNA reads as TGCAGCGCCCGACCCAGTCGCGGGACAACCACTGAAGCTTTCTTT. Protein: CSARPSRGTTTEAFF.

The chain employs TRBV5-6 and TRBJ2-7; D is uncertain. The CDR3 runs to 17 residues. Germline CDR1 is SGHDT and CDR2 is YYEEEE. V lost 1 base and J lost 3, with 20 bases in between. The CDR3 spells CASSLRKPRRWDYEQYF. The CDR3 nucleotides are TGTGCCAGCAGCTTGAGAAAGCCTCGTCGTTGGGACTACGAGCAGTACTTC.

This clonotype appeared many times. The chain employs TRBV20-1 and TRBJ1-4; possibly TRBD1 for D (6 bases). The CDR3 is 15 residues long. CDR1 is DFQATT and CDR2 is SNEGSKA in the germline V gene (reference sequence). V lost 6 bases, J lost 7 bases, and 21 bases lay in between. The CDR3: CSAVVGGPFVEKLFF. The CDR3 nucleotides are TGCAGTGCCGTGGTAGGGGGACCCTTCGTTGAAAAACTGTTTTTT.

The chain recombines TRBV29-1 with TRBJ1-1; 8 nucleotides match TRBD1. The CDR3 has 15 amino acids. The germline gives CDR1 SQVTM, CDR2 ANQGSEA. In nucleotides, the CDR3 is TGCAGTATTAAAACCTCCGGGACAGGGAACACTGAAGCTTTCTTT. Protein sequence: CSIKTSGTGNTEAFF.

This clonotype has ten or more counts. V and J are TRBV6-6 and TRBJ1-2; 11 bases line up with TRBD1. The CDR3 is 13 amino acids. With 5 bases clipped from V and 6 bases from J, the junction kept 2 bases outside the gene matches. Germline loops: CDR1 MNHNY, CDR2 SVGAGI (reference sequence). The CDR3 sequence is CASSRTGGDGYTF. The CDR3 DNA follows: TGTGCCAGCAGTCGGACAGGGGGCGATGGCTACACCTTC.

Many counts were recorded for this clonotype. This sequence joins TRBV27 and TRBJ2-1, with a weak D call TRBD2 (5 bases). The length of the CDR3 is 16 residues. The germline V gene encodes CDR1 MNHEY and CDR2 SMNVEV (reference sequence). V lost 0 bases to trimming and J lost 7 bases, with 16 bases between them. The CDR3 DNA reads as TGTGCCAGCAGTTTATCCTGGCTAGGCCGCGGGAATGAGCAGTTCTTC. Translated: CASSLSWLGRGNEQFF.

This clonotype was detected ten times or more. CDR3 residues: CSARTGGTDTQYF. DNA of the CDR3: TGCAGTGCAAGGACAGGGGGAACGGATACGCAGTATTTT. This chain uses TRBV20-1 with TRBJ2-3; 10 bases map to TRBD1. Losses at the gene ends were 6 bases for V and 6 bases for J; bases not matched to a gene: 6. The V gene's germline CDR1 is DFQATT and CDR2 SNEGSKA (reference sequence). CDR3 size: 13 residues.

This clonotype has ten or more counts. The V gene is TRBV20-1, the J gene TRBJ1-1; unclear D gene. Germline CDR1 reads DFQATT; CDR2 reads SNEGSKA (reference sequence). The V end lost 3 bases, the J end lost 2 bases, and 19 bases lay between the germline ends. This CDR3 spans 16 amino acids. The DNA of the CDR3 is TGCAGTGCTAGCGCTCTAGCGGACTCCGATAACACTGAAGCTTTCTTT. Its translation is CSASALADSDNTEAFF.

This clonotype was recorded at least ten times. The CDR3 nucleotides are TGCGCCAGCAGCCAAGGACTAGCGGGAGGTAACGAGCAGTACTTC. This codes for CASSQGLAGGNEQYF. This rearrangement joins TRBV4-1 to TRBJ2-7, with 13 bases identical to TRBD2. Germline CDR1 MGHRA, CDR2 YSYEKL. The CDR3 loop spans 15 amino acids. With 1 base clipped from V and 5 bases from J, the junction kept 2 bases outside the gene matches.

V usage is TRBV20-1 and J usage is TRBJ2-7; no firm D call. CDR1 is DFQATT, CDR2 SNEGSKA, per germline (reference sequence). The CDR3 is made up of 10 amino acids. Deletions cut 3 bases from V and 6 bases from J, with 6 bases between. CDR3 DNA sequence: TGCAGTGCTAGTTGGGGCGAGCAGTACTTC. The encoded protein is CSASWGEQYF.